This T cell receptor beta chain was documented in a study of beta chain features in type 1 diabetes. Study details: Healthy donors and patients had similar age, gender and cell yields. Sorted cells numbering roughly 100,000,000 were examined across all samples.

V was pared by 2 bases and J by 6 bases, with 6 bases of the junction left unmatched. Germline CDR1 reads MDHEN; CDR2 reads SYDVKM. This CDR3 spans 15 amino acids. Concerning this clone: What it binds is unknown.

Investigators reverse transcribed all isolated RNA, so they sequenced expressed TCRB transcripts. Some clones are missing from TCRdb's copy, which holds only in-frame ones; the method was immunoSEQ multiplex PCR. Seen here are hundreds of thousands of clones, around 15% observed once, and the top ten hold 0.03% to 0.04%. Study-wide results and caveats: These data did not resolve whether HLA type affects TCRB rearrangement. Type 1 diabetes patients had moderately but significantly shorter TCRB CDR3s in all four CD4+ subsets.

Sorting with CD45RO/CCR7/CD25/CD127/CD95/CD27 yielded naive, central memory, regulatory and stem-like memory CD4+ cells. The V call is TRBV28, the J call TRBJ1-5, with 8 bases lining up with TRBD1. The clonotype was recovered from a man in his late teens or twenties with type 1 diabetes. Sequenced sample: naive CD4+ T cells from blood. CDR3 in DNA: TGTGCCAGCAGTTTAGGAGGACAGGGAGGTCAGCCCCAGCATTTT. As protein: CASSLGGQGGQPQHF.